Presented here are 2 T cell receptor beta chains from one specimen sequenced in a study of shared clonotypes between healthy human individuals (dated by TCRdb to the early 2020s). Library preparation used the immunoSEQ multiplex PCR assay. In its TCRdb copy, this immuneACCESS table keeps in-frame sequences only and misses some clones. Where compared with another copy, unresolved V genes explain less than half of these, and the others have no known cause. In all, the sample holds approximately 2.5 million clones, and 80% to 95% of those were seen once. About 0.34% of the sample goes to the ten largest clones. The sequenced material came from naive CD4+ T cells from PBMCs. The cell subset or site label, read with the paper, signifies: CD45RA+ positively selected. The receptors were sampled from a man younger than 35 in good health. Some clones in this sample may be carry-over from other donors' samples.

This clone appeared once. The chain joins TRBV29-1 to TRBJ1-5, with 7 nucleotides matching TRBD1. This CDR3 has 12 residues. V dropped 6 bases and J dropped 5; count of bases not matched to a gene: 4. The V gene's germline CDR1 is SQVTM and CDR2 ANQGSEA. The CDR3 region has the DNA TGCAGCGTCCGGACAGGCGATCAGCCCCAGCATTTT. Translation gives CSVRTGDQPQHF.

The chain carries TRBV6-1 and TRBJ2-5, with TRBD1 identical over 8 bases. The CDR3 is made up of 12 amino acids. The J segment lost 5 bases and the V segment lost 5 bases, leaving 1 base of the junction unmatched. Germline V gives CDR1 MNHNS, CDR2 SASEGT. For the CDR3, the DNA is TGTGCCAGCAGTTGGGACAGGGAGACCCAGTACTTC. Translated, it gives CASSWDRETQYF.